This passage covers 24 T cell receptor beta chains from one sample sequenced in a study of shared clonotypes between healthy human individuals. The naive CD8 population came from CD45RO-negative cells selected for CCR7, without terminally differentiated effector memory CD45RA+ cells. Repertoires were generated with immunoSEQ multiplex PCR, while TCRdb's copy carries only in-frame clones and drops some. The table includes more than 2 million clones, over 85% detected once. Source material: naive CD8+ T cells sorted from blood. These receptors all stem from a man younger than 35 in good health.

Comments on this clone: This sample includes further DNA sequences coding for the same CDR3. The chain recombines TRBV2 with TRBJ2-7; D remains unclear. V gave up 3 bases and J gave up 4 bases, with 7 bases separating them. Germline V gene lookup returns CDR1 SNHLY and CDR2 FYNNEI. The CDR3 has 12 residues. The CDR3 coding sequence is TGTGCCAGCAGTGATTCTGGTTACGAGCAGTACTTC. This encodes CASSDSGYEQYF.

V is TRBV4-3 and J is TRBJ2-2, with 8 bases matching TRBD2. Looked up from germline, CDR1 is LGHNA and CDR2 is YSLEER. The CDR3 totals 17 residues. V dropped 0 bases and J dropped 4; count of bases not matched to a gene: 7. The CDR3 DNA reads TGCGCCAGCAGCCAAGATGTGGCGGGAGGTCTCACCGGGGAGCTGTTTTTT. This codes for CASSQDVAGGLTGELFF.

The chain uses TRBV30 and TRBJ1-3, with a tentative D call TRBD1 (6 bases). The CDR3 has 16 residues. CDR1 GTSNPN and CDR2 SVGIG come from the germline V gene (reference sequence). Trimming removed 4 bases at V and 3 bases at J, with 19 bases between. The CDR3 loop reads CAWNAPGGGDGNTIYF. In DNA, the CDR3 is TGTGCCTGGAATGCCCCCGGTGGGGGCGATGGAAACACCATATATTTT.

The gene calls are TRBV4-1 and TRBJ2-7, with D unresolved. Trimming stripped 0 bases from V and 6 bases from J, with 6 bases between. There are 12 residues in the CDR3. CDR1 is MGHRA and CDR2 is YSYEKL in the germline V gene. The CDR3 sequence: CASSQEGSEQYF. DNA of the CDR3: TGCGCCAGCAGCCAAGAGGGGTCCGAGCAGTACTTC.

The chain joins TRBV6-1 to TRBJ2-4; TRBD1 agrees at 9 bases. This CDR3 contains 17 residues. V lost 3 bases and J lost 0; bases outside the gene matches: 6. Looked up from germline, CDR1 is MNHNS and CDR2 is SASEGT. The CDR3 spells CASSERDREIAKNIQYF. The CDR3 bases are TGTGCCAGCAGTGAGAGGGACAGGGAGATAGCCAAAAACATTCAGTACTTC.

V gene TRBV4-2 combines with J gene TRBJ2-1; TRBD2 is a possible D gene (7 bases). Germline V lookup: CDR1 LGHNA, CDR2 YNFKEQ. V lost 0 bases, J lost 9 bases, and 15 bases lay in between. This CDR3 has 15 amino acids. Here the CDR3 DNA reads TGTGCCAGCAGCCAAGAAACACTAGGGGGGGGTGAGCAGTTCTTC. This encodes CASSQETLGGGEQFF.

The rearrangement uses TRBV7-9 and TRBJ2-1, with D perhaps TRBD2 (5 bases). In germline, CDR1 is SEHNR, CDR2 FQNEAQ (reference sequence). The CDR3 extends over 15 amino acids. V was shortened by 8 bases and J by 5 bases, with 19 bases between the two germline ends. The CDR3 region is CASSPGLALNNEQFF. In DNA form, the CDR3 reads TGTGCCAGCTCTCCTGGGCTAGCTTTAAACAATGAGCAGTTCTTC.

This clone was detected only a few times. This chain links TRBV5-6 with TRBJ1-2; 7 bases are shared with TRBD1. Germline CDR1 SGHDT, CDR2 YYEEEE. Germline trimming cut 2 bases from V and 4 bases from J; bases unmatched to any gene: 5. The CDR3 has 14 residues. The CDR3 DNA is TGTGCCAGCAGCTTTCTACAGGGGTCCTATGGCTACACCTTC. Its translation: CASSFLQGSYGYTF.

On this clone itself: Other DNA sequences in the sample encode the same CDR3. The chain is built from TRBV27 and TRBJ2-7; weak D call: TRBD1 (6 bases). The V end lost 2 bases, the J end lost 5 bases, and 10 bases lay between the germline ends. The CDR3 has 13 amino acids. Germline V CDR1 and CDR2: MNHEY, SMNVEV (reference sequence). Here the CDR3 reads CASSLIQGHEQYF. DNA for the CDR3: TGTGCCAGCAGTTTAATACAGGGCCACGAGCAGTACTTC.

This sequence joins TRBV5-8 and TRBJ2-7; D uncertain. V dropped 4 bases and J dropped 2 bases, with 7 bases sitting between them. CDR3 length: 12 residues. Germline V gives CDR1 SGHTS, CDR2 YDEGEE. This CDR3 is CASSDPPYEQYF. The CDR3 coding sequence is TGTGCCAGCAGCGACCCTCCCTACGAGCAGTACTTC.

The chain is built from TRBV7-2 and TRBJ2-1, with D perhaps TRBD2 (5 bases). Trimming took 3 bases from V and 8 from J, leaving 17 bases between them. Germline assignment: CDR1 SGHTA and CDR2 FQGNSA. This CDR3 is 15 amino acids long. The CDR3 reads CASSFLGLLGDEQFF. CDR3 sequence (DNA): TGTGCCAGCAGCTTTCTAGGCCTTCTGGGAGATGAGCAGTTCTTC.

V usage is TRBV7-9 and J usage is TRBJ1-2, with 7 nucleotides matching TRBD1. The V and J ends lost 4 bases and 4 bases, in that order; junction bases with no gene match: 12. There are 16 residues in the CDR3. Per germline, CDR1 SEHNR and CDR2 FQNEAQ (reference sequence). Here the CDR3 reads CASSSDGTEIIYGYTF. The CDR3 bases are TGTGCCAGCAGCTCCGATGGGACAGAAATTATCTATGGCTACACCTTC.

The chain employs TRBV4-1 and TRBJ2-7, with D perhaps matching TRBD2 (6 bases). Trimming removed 0 bases at V and 3 bases at J, with 12 bases between. Germline values: CDR1 MGHRA, CDR2 YSYEKL. The CDR3 loop spans 15 amino acids. CDR3 bases: TGCGCCAGCAGCCAAGAGGAGGGCTCAAACTACGAGCAGTACTTC. As protein: CASSQEEGSNYEQYF.

Details on this clone: The sample has other DNA sequences that encode this CDR3 too. The chain uses TRBV27 and TRBJ2-5; TRBD1 agrees at 8 bases. Germline V gene lookup returns CDR1 MNHEY and CDR2 SMNVEV (reference sequence). V was pared by 3 bases and J by 2 bases, with 2 bases of the junction left unmatched. CDR3 length: 14 amino acids. CDR3 sequence: CASSFTGGQETQYF. The CDR3 DNA follows: TGTGCCAGCAGTTTTACAGGGGGGCAAGAGACCCAGTACTTC.

The V call is TRBV28, the J call TRBJ2-5, with D maybe TRBD2 (6 bases). V gave up 5 bases and J gave up 0 bases, with 7 bases separating them. CDR1 and CDR2 from the germline V gene are MDHEN and SYDVKM. The CDR3 spans 13 residues. This chain's CDR3 is CASSRDYQETQYF. In DNA form, the CDR3 reads TGTGCCAGCAGTCGGGACTACCAAGAGACCCAGTACTTC.

The chain joins TRBV6-1 to TRBJ2-7; D is undetermined. CDR3 length: 13 amino acids. V gave up 3 bases and J gave up 2 bases, with 8 bases separating them. In germline, CDR1 is MNHNS, CDR2 SASEGT. CDR3 in DNA: TGTGCCAGCAGTGACGACACAACCTACGAGCAGTACTTC. It translates to CASSDDTTYEQYF.

V gene TRBV7-9 combines with J gene TRBJ2-5; 12 bases are a match to TRBD1. The V gene end was trimmed by 4 bases and the J gene end by 3 bases; junction bases not matched to a gene: 12. Germline CDR1 reads SEHNR; CDR2 reads FQNEAQ (reference sequence). This CDR3 has 18 residues. The CDR3 region is CASSSSPGQGAPEETQYF. In nucleotides, the CDR3 is TGTGCCAGCAGCTCCTCTCCGGGACAGGGGGCACCGGAAGAGACCCAGTACTTC.

The chain couples TRBV29-1 to TRBJ2-1, with a possible D match to TRBD2 (6 bases). With 6 bases removed from V and 5 bases from J, the gap between germline ends came to 14 bases. CDR3 length equals 13 residues. From germline, CDR1 is SQVTM and CDR2 ANQGSEA. The CDR3 is CSVPGVYNNEQFF. DNA of the CDR3: TGCAGCGTCCCGGGGGTATATAACAATGAGCAGTTCTTC.

This chain connects TRBV7-3 to TRBJ2-1; unclear D gene. CDR3 length equals 13 residues. Germline V gene lookup returns CDR1 SGHTA and CDR2 FQGTGA. The germline V and J ends were trimmed by 1 base and 8 bases, with 9 bases remaining between them. In DNA, the CDR3 is TGTGCCAGCAGCTTAATCGGAGCCGATGAGCAGTTCTTC. Its protein is CASSLIGADEQFF.

The chain uses TRBV25-1 and TRBJ2-1, with 11 bases identical to TRBD2. There are 15 residues in the CDR3. Per the germline V gene, CDR1 is MGHDK and CDR2 is SYGVNS. Unmatched junction bases numbered 1, after V lost 2 bases and J lost 4 bases. The CDR3 sequence is CASSEGTSGYNEQFF. Here the CDR3 DNA reads TGTGCCAGCAGTGAAGGGACTAGCGGTTACAATGAGCAGTTCTTC.

The chain employs TRBV10-3 and TRBJ2-5; D is ambiguous. The V end was cut by 3 bases, the J end by 0 bases, with 11 bases between. The germline V gene encodes CDR1 ENHRY and CDR2 SYGVKD. This CDR3 comprises 15 residues. Written as DNA, the CDR3 is TGTGCCATCAGTGACCCCAAGGCGGACCAAGAGACCCAGTACTTC. Its translation: CAISDPKADQETQYF.

V and J are TRBV2 and TRBJ1-2; 9 bases are shared with TRBD1. The CDR3 has 14 residues. CDR1 is SNHLY, CDR2 FYNNEI, per germline. V lost 4 bases, J lost 7 bases, and 7 bases stayed unmatched. The DNA of the CDR3 is TGTGCCAGCAGTGGGGAGGACAGGGGAACTGGCTACACCTTC. Protein product: CASSGEDRGTGYTF.

The V call is TRBV28, the J call TRBJ1-1; tentative D call: TRBD1 (5 bases). Germline-derived CDR1 and CDR2 are MDHEN and SYDVKM. Trimming removed 2 bases from V and 7 bases from J, with 8 bases in between. The CDR3 loop spans 12 amino acids. The CDR3 sequence: CASSLGTVEAFF. The CDR3 bases are TGTGCCAGCAGTTTAGGGACCGTTGAAGCTTTCTTT. Together with reference TRBV28 and TRBJ1-1, the CDR3 gives the full variable domain: DVKVTQSSRYLVKRTGEKVFLECVQDMDHENMFWYRQDPGLGLRLIYFSYDVKMKEKGDIPEGYSVSREKKERFSLILESASTNQTSMYLCASSLGTVEAFFGQGTRLTVV.

The chain recombines TRBV7-8 with TRBJ2-5; D unclear. The length of the CDR3 is 13 residues. Looked up from germline, CDR1 is SGHVS and CDR2 is FQNEAQ. V lost 5 bases to trimming and J lost 2 bases, with 9 bases between them. CDR3 region: CASSQNRQETQYF. The CDR3 DNA sequence: TGTGCCAGCAGCCAAAATAGACAAGAGACCCAGTACTTC.